This TCR beta chain derives from a study of T cell changes during pregnancy in multiple sclerosis. Measured with immunoSEQ multiplex PCR; TCRdb has only the in-frame clones, and not every one. The sample consists of about 110,000 clones, 90% to 95% of them appearing once. Between the trimmed V and J ends, which lost 1 base and 4 bases, there was a span of 11 bases. The CDR3 has 13 amino acids. Germline CDR1 GTSNPN, CDR2 SVGIG (reference sequence). The receptor was isolated from a female donor with multiple sclerosis, enrolled in a pregnancy study. The sequences come from peripheral blood, collected in the third trimester of pregnancy. The genes are TRBV30 and TRBJ2-7; tentatively, D is TRBD1 (6 bases). CDR3 nucleotide sequence: TGTGCCTGGAGTGAGGGGGAACCTTACGAGCAGTACTTC. Translation gives CAWSEGEPYEQYF. Full variable domain (missing parts from reference TRBV30 and TRBJ2-7): SQTIHQWPATLVQPVGSPLSLECTVEGTSNPNLYWYRQAAGRGLQLLFYSVGIGQISSEVPQNLSASRPQDRQFILSSKKLLLSDSGFYLCAWSEGEPYEQYFGPGTRLTVT.